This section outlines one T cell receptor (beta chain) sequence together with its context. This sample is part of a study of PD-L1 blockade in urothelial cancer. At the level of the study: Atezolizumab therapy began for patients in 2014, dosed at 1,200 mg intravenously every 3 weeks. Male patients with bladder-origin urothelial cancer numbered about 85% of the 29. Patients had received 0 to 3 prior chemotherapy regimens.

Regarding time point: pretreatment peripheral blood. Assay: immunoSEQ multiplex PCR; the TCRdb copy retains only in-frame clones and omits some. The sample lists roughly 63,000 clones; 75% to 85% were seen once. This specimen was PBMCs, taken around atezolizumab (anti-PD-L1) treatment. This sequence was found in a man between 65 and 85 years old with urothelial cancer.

DNA of the CDR3: TGCGCCAGCAGCCAAGGAGCAGGAGGGGAGAACACTGAAGCTTTCTTT. It yields the protein CASSQGAGGENTEAFF. This chain connects TRBV4-1 to TRBJ1-1, with D maybe TRBD1 (5 bases). V was clipped by 1 base and J by 1 base, with 13 bases between them. In germline, CDR1 is MGHRA, CDR2 YSYEKL. CDR3 length: 16 amino acids.